Here is one TCR beta chain with its context. Germline V gene lookup returns CDR1 MNHEY and CDR2 SVGEGT. The CDR3 contains 13 residues. Trimming removed 4 bases at V and 3 bases at J, with 7 bases between. The source of the sample is a study of blood T cell repertoires in COVID-19. Using immunoSEQ multiplex PCR, the repertoire was profiled, and TCRdb retains in-frame clones only, with some absent. Among some 7,500 clones listed, around 86% were seen once. Sequencing input: peripheral blood. This TCR came from a woman in her fifties or sixties with active COVID-19. The V call is TRBV6-2 or TRBV6-3, the J call TRBJ1-5, with D perhaps matching TRBD1 (5 bases). CDR3: CASSFRDNQPQHF. CDR3 DNA: TGTGCCAGCAGTTTCAGGGACAATCAGCCCCAGCATTTT.